What follows describes a single TCR beta chain. This CDR3 is 11 amino acids long. Trimming took 2 bases from V and 14 from J, leaving 12 bases between them. Germline-derived CDR1 and CDR2 are MNHEY and SVGEGT. The record originates from a study of blood T cell repertoires in COVID-19. Whole-study context: Samples representing acute and convalescent COVID-19 were sourced from the United States, Italy and Spain. From T cells, B-cell-depleted T cells, or PBMCs came the material, which was cDNA or gDNA.

Original methodology: The assay estimated nucleated cells by amplifying reference gene primers. Sequencing used immunoSEQ multiplex PCR; TCRdb keeps in-frame clones, though not all of them. V and J calls and clone size are those listed in that table; D and trimming were worked out from the DNA. The sample lists a few hundred thousand clones; over 70% were seen once. This receptor was obtained from a woman between 45 and 65 years old with acute or convalescent COVID-19. Sequenced: peripheral blood. The V and J genes are TRBV6-2 or TRBV6-3 and TRBJ1-2, with D possibly TRBD1 on 6 matching bases. CDR3 DNA sequence: TGTGCCAGCAGTTACGGACAGCCTAAGACCTTC. It specifies CASSYGQPKTF.